The 21 T cell receptor beta chains below all came from one sample that was sequenced in a study of T cell responses to AZD1222 COVID-19 vaccine. TCRdb keeps only in-frame clones here, not all; method: immunoSEQ multiplex PCR. Among 200,000 or so clones, roughly 92% were seen once, and the ten largest hold 0.95% to 1.1%. Here the sequenced sample was peripheral blood, taken 28 days after the second AZD1222 dose. All receptors derive from an adult who received the AZD1222 COVID-19 vaccine.

V gene TRBV6-5 combines with J gene TRBJ1-5; the D gene is possibly TRBD1 (5 bases). This CDR3 region has 14 residues. Trimming left V 6 bases short and J 0 bases short, with 9 bases between. CDR1 and CDR2 from the germline V gene are MNHEY and SVGAGI. The CDR3 nucleotides read TGTGCCAGCAGCAGGACACTTAGCAATCAGCCCCAGCATTTT. It encodes CASSRTLSNQPQHF.

V gene TRBV12-3 or TRBV12-4 combines with J gene TRBJ1-5; D perhaps matches TRBD1 (5 bases). V was cut by 7 bases and J by 6 bases, with 13 bases left in between. This CDR3 contains 13 residues. The CDR3 region has the DNA TGTGCCAGCACCCGGAGGGGATTTCAGCCCCAGCATTTT. It yields the protein CASTRRGFQPQHF.

This rearrangement joins TRBV5-1 to TRBJ2-2, with D hard to call. CDR1 SGHRS and CDR2 YFSETQ come from the germline V gene. CDR3 length equals 14 residues. Trimming cost V 5 bases and J 3 bases, with 11 bases left between them. The CDR3 DNA sequence: TGCGCCAGCAGGGGTGGGGTCGACACCGGGGAGCTGTTTTTT. It is translated as CASRGGVDTGELFF.

CDR3 DNA: TGCGCCAGCAGCTTGGCGTGGAGACAAACCTACGAGCAGTACTTC. Its protein is CASSLAWRQTYEQYF. This chain joins TRBV5-1 and TRBJ2-7; D is uncertain. Looked up from germline, CDR1 is SGHRS and CDR2 is YFSETQ. With 0 bases removed from V and 2 bases from J, the gap between germline ends came to 12 bases. CDR3 length equals 15 residues.

This rearrangement joins TRBV27 to TRBJ2-5; D not resolved. Germline loops: CDR1 MNHEY, CDR2 SMNVEV (reference sequence). This CDR3 has 15 residues. With 3 bases removed from V and 2 bases from J, the gap between germline ends came to 13 bases. CDR3 sequence: CASSFTPGRQETQYF. CDR3 DNA: TGTGCCAGCAGTTTCACCCCCGGGCGACAAGAGACCCAGTACTTC.

This chain joins TRBV19 and TRBJ1-2, with D possibly TRBD1 on 6 matching bases. With 9 bases removed from V and 8 bases from J, the gap between germline ends came to 13 bases. This CDR3 spans 11 amino acids. Germline lookup yields CDR1 LNHDA and CDR2 SQIVND (reference sequence). This CDR3 is CASSQGSGYTF. CDR3 coding DNA: TGTGCCAGCTCACAGGGTTCCGGCTACACCTTC.

Of note for this clone: The same CDR3 arises from other DNA sequences in this sample as well. V gene TRBV7-2 combines with J gene TRBJ2-2; D ambiguous. CDR1 and CDR2 (germline): SGHTA, FQGNSA. V lost 0 bases to trimming and J lost 5 bases, with 7 bases between them. This CDR3 has 14 residues. The CDR3 nucleotides read TGTGCCAGCAGCTTAGCCGGTCGGACCGGGGAGCTGTTTTTT. This sequence encodes CASSLAGRTGELFF.

V and J are TRBV9 and TRBJ2-5, with D uncertain. The CDR3 totals 15 residues. Germline loops: CDR1 SGDLS, CDR2 YYNGEE. V was cut by 2 bases and J by 5 bases, with 16 bases left in between. As DNA, the CDR3 is TGTGCCAGCAGCGTCCAAGCTGGCCCTCAGGAGACCCAGTACTTC. Translated, it gives CASSVQAGPQETQYF.

The rearrangement joins TRBV18 to TRBJ2-1, with D possibly TRBD2 on 5 matching bases. Germline V gene sequence: CDR1 KGHSH, CDR2 LQKENI. The CDR3 is 15 residues long. Between the trimmed V and J ends, which lost 0 bases and 8 bases, there was a span of 14 bases. CDR3 bases: TGTGCCAGCTCACCACCGAGTTTGAGGGCCCATGAGCAGTTCTTC. It specifies CASSPPSLRAHEQFF.

The rearrangement links TRBV28 to TRBJ1-5; D might be TRBD1 (6 bases). The CDR3 is made up of 13 amino acids. The ends were cut back, 6 bases at V and 4 bases at J, with 10 bases in the middle. Germline-derived CDR1 and CDR2 are MDHEN and SYDVKM. In DNA, the CDR3 is TGTGCCAGCAGGAGGGGGGGTAATCAGCCCCAGCATTTT. As protein: CASRRGGNQPQHF.

J is TRBJ1-5 and V is TRBV7-2, with TRBD1 matching 8 bases. This CDR3 has 14 residues. Unmatched junction bases numbered 4, after V lost 5 bases and J lost 4 bases. The V gene's germline CDR1 is SGHTA and CDR2 FQGNSA. The CDR3 bases are TGTGCCAGCAGCATCGACAGGGGTAATCAGCCCCAGCATTTT. Its protein product is CASSIDRGNQPQHF.

This chain links TRBV5-6 with TRBJ1-3; 11 bases map to TRBD1. Losses at the gene ends were 4 bases for V and 5 bases for J; bases not matched to a gene: 5. CDR1 and CDR2 from the germline V gene are SGHDT and YYEEEE. The CDR3 has 15 amino acids. CDR3 DNA sequence: TGTGCCAGCAGCACCGGGACAGGGGGGCGAAACACCATATATTTT. Translated: CASSTGTGGRNTIYF.

Ten or more counts support this clone. The chain uses TRBV28 and TRBJ2-7, with D possibly TRBD1 on 6 matching bases. The CDR3 spans 14 residues. Germline V gene sequence: CDR1 MDHEN, CDR2 SYDVKM. Trimming cost V 3 bases and J 2 bases, with 11 bases left between them. The CDR3 DNA is TGTGCCAGCAGTTTTAGGGCAGGGGCCTACGAGCAGTACTTC. As protein: CASSFRAGAYEQYF.

The chain joins TRBV12-2 to TRBJ1-5. TRBV12-2 counts as a pseudogene. This CDR3 has 14 residues. The CDR3 region is CASRLEGFGQPQHF. The CDR3 bases are TGTGCAAGTCGCTTAGAGGGTTTTGGCCAGCCCCAGCATTTT.

The rearrangement uses TRBV2 and TRBJ1-2; 8 bases line up with TRBD1. Germline V gene lookup returns CDR1 SNHLY and CDR2 FYNNEI. J gave up 6 bases and V 7 bases, and 7 bases lay outside the gene matches. CDR3 length equals 13 residues. CDR3: CASTPTGEHGYTF. Here the CDR3 DNA reads TGTGCCAGCACCCCGACAGGGGAGCATGGCTACACCTTC.

J is TRBJ1-2 and V is TRBV28; 8 bases align to TRBD1. Germline lookup yields CDR1 MDHEN and CDR2 SYDVKM. The CDR3 is made up of 14 amino acids. V trimming: 2 bases; J trimming: 7 bases; junction bases outside the gene matches: 6. The CDR3 is CASSLPHDRGGYTF. The CDR3 coding sequence is TGTGCCAGCAGTTTACCTCACGACAGGGGTGGCTACACCTTC.

This chain joins TRBV14 and TRBJ2-5; 9 bases match TRBD2. The CDR3 loop spans 16 amino acids. Germline V lookup: CDR1 SGHDN, CDR2 FVKESK. Trimming removed 4 bases from V and 1 base from J; junction bases left unmatched: 7. Written as DNA, the CDR3 is TGTGCCAGCAGCCTCGCTAGCGGGGCGCTCCAAGAGACCCAGTACTTC. Translated: CASSLASGALQETQYF.

This chain uses TRBV20-1 with TRBJ2-1, with 11 bases aligning to TRBD2. V was clipped by 3 bases and J by 5 bases; unmatched bases: 6. Germline lookup yields CDR1 DFQATT and CDR2 SNEGSKA (reference sequence). The length of the CDR3 is 15 residues. The CDR3, as DNA: TGCAGTGCTAGTCGGACTAGCGGGCCTAACAATGAGCAGTTCTTC. This translates into CSASRTSGPNNEQFF.

The chain joins TRBV25-1 to TRBJ1-1; D call uncertain. V was cut by 6 bases and J by 4 bases, with 15 bases left in between. Per germline, CDR1 MGHDK and CDR2 SYGVNS. There are 14 residues in the CDR3. The CDR3 is CASRQAGLSTEAFF. The DNA of the CDR3 is TGTGCCAGCAGACAAGCGGGGTTGAGCACTGAAGCTTTCTTT.

The V call is TRBV6-5, the J call TRBJ1-4, with D unclear. V was clipped by 5 bases and J by 11 bases, with 12 bases between them. CDR3 size: 12 residues. The germline CDR1 and CDR2 sequences are MNHEY and SVGAGI. The CDR3 coding sequence is TGTGCCAGCAGTCCCCGCAGCGAGAAACTGTTTTTT. It is translated as CASSPRSEKLFF.

The V gene is TRBV18, the J gene TRBJ1-1, with 7 bases aligning to TRBD1. The CDR3 is 13 amino acids. CDR1 and CDR2 (germline): KGHSH, LQKENI. With 3 bases clipped from V and 7 bases from J, the junction kept 5 bases outside the gene matches. CDR3 DNA: TGTGCCAGCTCACCCGGACAGGTGGGTGAAGCTTTCTTT. Its translation is CASSPGQVGEAFF. The variable domain in full, with the rest retrieved from reference TRBV18 and TRBJ1-1, is NAGVMQNPRHLVRRRGQEARLRCSPMKGHSHVYWYRQLPEEGLKFMVYLQKENIIDESGMPKERFSAEFPKEGPSILRIQQVVRGDSAAYFCASSPGQVGEAFFGQGTRLTVV.